This T cell receptor (beta chain) was profiled in a study of T cells after yellow fever vaccination. Trimming took 2 bases from V and 1 from J, leaving 8 bases between them. Germline V gene lookup returns CDR1 MNHEY and CDR2 SVGEGT. The CDR3 spans 14 residues. There are many counts of this clonotype. From the 5' RACE reads, TCRdb called clonotypes with MiXCR, one entry per CDR3 protein. Here the sample spans about 360,000 distinct CDR3 sequences, 6% to 8% being singletons. The source is a man aged 25 to 45 who received the YFV17D yellow fever vaccine. The chain uses TRBV6-2 or TRBV6-3 and TRBJ1-1; D is undetermined. Sequenced here: PBMCs, sampled 5 days after the yellow fever booster vaccination. As DNA, the CDR3 is TGTGCCAGCAGTTACGAGGTCCCGAACACTGAAGCTTTCTTT. Protein sequence: CASSYEVPNTEAFF.